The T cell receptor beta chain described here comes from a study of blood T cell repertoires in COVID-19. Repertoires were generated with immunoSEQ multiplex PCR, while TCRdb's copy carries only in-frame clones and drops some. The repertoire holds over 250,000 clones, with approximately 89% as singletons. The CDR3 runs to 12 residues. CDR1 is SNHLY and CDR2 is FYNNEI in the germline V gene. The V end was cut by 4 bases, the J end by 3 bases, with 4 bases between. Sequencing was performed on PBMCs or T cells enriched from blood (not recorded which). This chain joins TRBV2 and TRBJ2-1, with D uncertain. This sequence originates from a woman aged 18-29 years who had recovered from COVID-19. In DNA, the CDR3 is TGTGCCAGCAGTGCGGGCTACAATGAGCAGTTCTTC. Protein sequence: CASSAGYNEQFF.